The clone carrying this T cell receptor beta chain has more than one count but fewer than ten. Its antigen is undetermined. Using quantitative 5'-RACE with molecular barcodes, the authors made TCR beta libraries. A single record per CDR3 protein comes from TCRdb applying MiXCR to the 5' RACE reads. The repertoire holds 450,000 or so distinct CDR3 sequences, with more than 25% as singletons. The sample is drawn from a study of CD8 T cells in ankylosing spondylitis. The study, taken as a whole, reports: Enrichment of disease-linked clones was reportedly significant in matched ankylosing spondylitis synovial fluid. There were earlier reports of some motif variants in reactive arthritis synovial fluid and blood. As for the disease-linked clones, they showed a CD8+ phenotype and occurred at relatively low frequencies in peripheral blood. In ankylosing spondylitis blood, a motif of roughly 8 highly homologous TCR beta variants appeared characteristic.

CDR3 size: 14 residues. Trimming at V came to 5 bases and at J to 9 bases, leaving 7 bases not matched to a gene. This sequence joins TRBV12-3 or TRBV12-4 and TRBJ2-1; 10 nucleotides align to TRBD1. The sample taken for sequencing was blood, either unsorted or a sorted T cell fraction (not recorded which). The TCR originated in a male donor with ankylosing spondylitis. In DNA form, the CDR3 reads TGTGCCAGCAGTCCCGGGACAGGGGCGACTGAGCAGTTCTTC. Amino acids: CASSPGTGATEQFF.